A selection of T cell receptor beta chains follows, all from one sample in a study of cytomegalovirus exposure and HLA in healthy donors. The assay was immunoSEQ multiplex PCR, and TCRdb's table has in-frame clones only and misses some. Seen here are 150,000 to 200,000 clones, around 78% observed once, and the top ten hold 3% to 3.5%. Input material: PBMCs. The receptor set was obtained from a woman aged 40 to 55 in good health and CMV-seronegative. Each CDR3 is given with its conserved first and last residue. Fields, in order: V gene, clone size, D gene, J gene, CDR3 protein, CDR3 DNA. D genes are given only for firm matches. Some rows mark clone size as missing; the rest say once, few, many or name a class of expanded clone.

>TRBV5-1|-|TRBD1|TRBJ1-5
CASSLKSHVTGMDQPQHF
TGCGCCAGCAGCTTGAAATCGCATGTGACAGGGATGGATCAGCCCCAGCATTTT
>TRBV6-1|-|TRBD1|TRBJ2-7
CASADRWEQYF
TGTGCCAGCGCGGACAGGTGGGAGCAGTACTTC
>TRBV28|-|TRBD2|TRBJ2-5
CASSFPYGGETQYF
TGTGCCAGCAGTTTCCCCTACGGGGGGGAGACCCAGTACTTC
>TRBV27|-|TRBD1|TRBJ1-4
CASSLWGQGFSNEKLFF
TGTGCCAGCAGTTTATGGGGACAGGGGTTCAGTAATGAAAAACTGTTTTTT
>TRBV5-1|-|TRBD2|TRBJ2-5
CASSLTSGGNQETQYF
TGCGCCAGCAGCTTGACTAGCGGGGGGAACCAAGAGACCCAGTACTTC
>TRBV11-3|-|-|TRBJ2-6
CASSRGSGANVLTF
TGTGCCAGCAGTCGAGGGTCCGGGGCCAACGTCCTGACTTTC
>TRBV4-2|-|-|TRBJ1-2
CASSQDPGNYGYTF
TGTGCCAGCAGCCAAGATCCGGGGAACTATGGCTACACCTTC
>TRBV7-2|-|TRBD2|TRBJ2-5
CASSLVLAGGKETQYF
TGTGCCAGCAGCTTAGTCCTAGCGGGGGGCAAAGAGACCCAGTACTTC
>TRBV7-8|-|TRBD1|TRBJ2-7
CASSQTGGGYEQYF
TGTGCCAGCAGCCAGACAGGGGGTGGTTACGAGCAGTACTTC
>TRBV25-1|-|-|TRBJ2-7
CASSDHRNYEQYF
TGTGCCAGCAGTGATCACAGAAACTACGAGCAGTACTTC
>TRBV15|once|-|TRBJ1-6
CATSRDFGNSPLHF
TGTGCCACCAGCAGAGATTTCGGGAATTCACCCCTCCACTTT
>TRBV2|few|TRBD2|TRBJ2-3
CASSAVLAGATDTQYF
TGTGCCAGCAGTGCCGTGCTAGCGGGGGCCACAGATACGCAGTATTTT
>TRBV2|-|-|TRBJ1-1
CASSDRSTEAFF
TGTGCCAGCAGCGACAGGTCCACTGAAGCTTTCTTT
>TRBV5-4|-|TRBD2|TRBJ2-3
CASSSSGGSLTDTQYF
TGTGCCAGCAGCTCTAGCGGGGGGTCCCTCACAGATACGCAGTATTTT
>TRBV9|-|-|TRBJ2-7
CASSPWDSTYEQYF
TGTGCCAGCAGCCCATGGGACTCTACCTACGAGCAGTACTTC
>TRBV25-1|-|-|TRBJ2-7
CASMWGHSYEQYF
TGTGCCAGCATGTGGGGGCACTCCTACGAGCAGTACTTC
>TRBV5-6|-|-|TRBJ2-3
CASSLGQETITDTQYF
TGTGCCAGCAGCTTGGGACAGGAGACAATCACAGATACGCAGTATTTT
>TRBV6-4|-|TRBD1|TRBJ2-2
CASSGQGGLPGELFF
TGTGCCAGCAGTGGACAGGGTGGTTTGCCCGGGGAGCTGTTTTTT
>TRBV9|once|TRBD2|TRBJ2-2
CASTVSGLAGNTGELFF
TGTGCCAGCACCGTATCCGGACTAGCGGGGAACACCGGGGAGCTGTTTTTT
>TRBV18|-|TRBD1|TRBJ2-7
CASSGQWPIYEQYF
TGTGCCAGCTCGGGACAGTGGCCCATATACGAGCAGTACTTC
>TRBV7-9|-|-|TRBJ1-2
CAGSLVGAGSWYTF
TGTGCCGGCAGCTTAGTAGGGGCCGGGTCTTGGTACACCTTC
>TRBV5-1|-|TRBD1|TRBJ1-6
CASSEGTGLRSYNSPLHF
TGCGCCAGCAGCGAAGGGACAGGCCTTAGGTCCTATAATTCACCCCTCCACTTT
>TRBV7-9|-|TRBD1|TRBJ1-1
CASSRQGDTEAFF
TGTGCCAGCAGCAGACAGGGTGACACTGAAGCTTTCTTT
>TRBV7-9|-|TRBD1|TRBJ1-1
CASSSTGDSTEAFF
TGTGCCAGCAGCTCCACAGGGGACAGCACTGAAGCTTTCTTT
>TRBV18|once|TRBD2|TRBJ2-3
CASSPGTSGGVTDTQYF
TGTGCCAGCTCACCAGGTACTAGCGGGGGGGTCACGGATACGCAGTATTTT
>TRBV6-1|-|TRBD1|TRBJ2-6
CASSETDRGSGANVLTF
TGTGCCAGCAGTGAAACGGACAGGGGCTCTGGGGCCAACGTCCTGACTTTC
>TRBV25-1|-|TRBD1|TRBJ1-2
CASSDWGNRGLGYTF
TGTGCCAGCAGTGACTGGGGGAACAGGGGCCTTGGCTACACCTTC
>TRBV2|-|TRBD1|TRBJ1-1
CASSGRGGRTEAFF
TGTGCCAGCAGTGGACGAGGGGGCCGGACTGAAGCTTTCTTT
>TRBV4-1|-|-|TRBJ1-3
CASSQDTGYSSGNTIYF
TGCGCCAGCAGCCAAGATACAGGCTACAGCTCTGGAAACACCATATATTTT
>TRBV5-6|-|TRBD1|TRBJ1-6
CASSFSTGDDSPLHF
TGTGCCAGCAGCTTCAGCACAGGGGATGATTCACCCCTCCACTTT
>TRBV2|-|-|TRBJ1-1
CASTAQAATEAFF
TGTGCCAGCACTGCACAGGCGGCCACTGAAGCTTTCTTT
>TRBV7-9|-|-|TRBJ2-3
CASSLEGAGDTQYF
TGTGCCAGCAGCTTGGAAGGGGCTGGAGATACGCAGTATTTT
>TRBV19|-|-|TRBJ1-5
CASSIELSVDNQPQHF
TGTGCCAGTAGTATAGAGTTGTCGGTAGACAATCAGCCCCAGCATTTT
>TRBV10-2|few|-|TRBJ1-1
CASNPLGGGTEAFF
TGCGCCAGCAATCCTCTCGGGGGTGGAACTGAAGCTTTCTTT
>TRBV11-1|-|TRBD2|TRBJ2-2
CASSHKRRGANTGELFF
TGTGCCAGCAGCCACAAAAGGCGGGGGGCAAACACCGGGGAGCTGTTTTTT
>TRBV19|-|-|TRBJ2-3
CASSTDSLRSSTDTQYF
TGTGCCAGTAGTACCGACAGTTTGAGGAGTTCTACAGATACGCAGTATTTT
>TRBV11-3|-|-|TRBJ1-2
CASSLGGPGLGYGYTF
TGTGCCAGCAGCTTAGGAGGACCAGGGTTAGGTTATGGCTACACCTTC
>TRBV15|once|TRBD1|TRBJ2-5
CATSRDLGWDRGSETQYF
TGTGCCACCAGCAGGGATTTAGGCTGGGACAGGGGGAGCGAGACCCAGTACTTC
>TRBV5-6|few|TRBD1|TRBJ1-2
CASSERTGERYGYTF
TGTGCCAGCAGCGAAAGGACAGGAGAACGCTATGGCTACACCTTC
>TRBV6-4|-|TRBD1|TRBJ2-4
CASRSGTGILAKNIQYF
TGTGCCAGCAGGTCCGGGACAGGGATTTTAGCCAAAAACATTCAGTACTTC
>TRBV2|-|-|TRBJ1-1
CASSEVMNTEAFF
TGTGCCAGCAGTGAAGTTATGAACACTGAAGCTTTCTTT
>TRBV10-3|-|TRBD1|TRBJ1-5
CAIGQGLGQPQHF
TGTGCCATCGGACAGGGGCTGGGTCAGCCCCAGCATTTT
>TRBV7-2|-|TRBD1|TRBJ1-5
CASSSGQVAQPQHF
TGTGCCAGCAGCTCCGGACAGGTTGCTCAGCCCCAGCATTTT
>TRBV2|-|-|TRBJ2-4
CASSEWGLAKNIQYF
TGTGCCAGCAGTGAATGGGGCCTAGCCAAAAACATTCAGTACTTC
>TRBV5-1|-|-|TRBJ2-3
CASSLAQAGGSTDTQYF
TGCGCCAGCAGCTTGGCCCAGGCTGGAGGTAGCACAGATACGCAGTATTTT
>TRBV15|-|TRBD2|TRBJ2-7
CATSRERRDYGQYF
TGTGCCACCAGCCGGGAGCGACGGGACTACGGGCAGTACTTC
>TRBV29-1|-|-|TRBJ1-1
CSVPVLTEAFF
TGCAGCGTCCCGGTGCTAACTGAAGCTTTCTTT
>TRBV5-6|few|TRBD1|TRBJ2-7
CASSRGRTGTYEQYF
TGTGCCAGCAGCCGCGGTCGGACAGGGACCTACGAGCAGTACTTC
>TRBV5-4|-|-|TRBJ2-7
CASSFAGNYEQYF
TGTGCCAGCAGCTTTGCGGGGAACTACGAGCAGTACTTC
>TRBV6-5|-|-|TRBJ1-2
CASSYYQGMEYGYTF
TGTGCCAGCAGTTACTATCAGGGAATGGAGTATGGCTACACCTTC
>TRBV5-4|once|-|TRBJ2-1
CASSADSSSYNEQFF
TGTGCCAGCAGCGCGGACAGTAGCTCCTACAATGAGCAGTTCTTC
>TRBV7-8|-|-|TRBJ2-1
CASSYSGVWYEQFF
TGTGCCAGCAGCTATTCCGGGGTTTGGTATGAGCAGTTCTTC
>TRBV6-6|-|-|TRBJ2-3
CASSYGRGVSTDTQYF
TGTGCCAGCAGTTACGGCAGGGGGGTTTCCACAGATACGCAGTATTTT
>TRBV19|-|-|TRBJ2-5
CASSIFGREETQYF
TGTGCCAGTAGTATCTTCGGCAGGGAAGAGACCCAGTACTTC
>TRBV9|-|TRBD2|TRBJ2-2
CASSSSTSGVSGELFF
TGTGCCAGCAGCTCATCGACTAGCGGGGTTTCCGGGGAGCTGTTTTTT
>TRBV5-1|-|-|TRBJ2-1
CASSLVPDYNEQFF
TGCGCCAGCAGCTTGGTCCCAGATTACAATGAGCAGTTCTTC
>TRBV2|-|-|TRBJ2-2
CASSPQQGNTGELFF
TGTGCCAGCAGTCCGCAACAGGGGAACACCGGGGAGCTGTTTTTT
>TRBV16|-|-|TRBJ2-7
CASSQSLQAYEQYF
TGTGCCAGCAGCCAATCGCTCCAGGCCTACGAGCAGTACTTC